The rows below give T cell receptor beta chains drawn from one sample of a study of radiotherapy plus CTLA-4 blockade in lung cancer. TCRdb's table, derived via immunoSEQ multiplex PCR, lists solely in-frame clones and lacks some. In the table there are under 100,000 clones, roughly four fifths of which are singletons. The source material was peripheral blood, sampled from a patient treated with radiotherapy plus ipilimumab. The origin of the receptors is a human donor with non-small cell lung cancer that progressed on radiotherapy plus ipilimumab. CDR3s include the opening cysteine and the closing phenylalanine or tryptophan. A D gene is named only where the DNA matches it firmly. Expanded clones get a size class; other rows say once, few or many, or leave the size out.

J	size	V	D	DNA	CDR3
TRBJ2-7	-	TRBV10-1	-	TGCGCCAGCAGTGAGCCGGCCAAAGGGTTCGACGAGCAGTACTTC	CASSEPAKGFDEQYF
TRBJ2-2	-	TRBV5-1	TRBD1	TGCGCCAGTAACAGGGGCACCGGGGAGCTGTTTTTT	CASNRGTGELFF
TRBJ2-2	-	TRBV6-5	TRBD2	TGTGCCAGCAGTTATCGAGCGGGAGGGACCGGGGAGCTGTTTTTT	CASSYRAGGTGELFF
TRBJ1-1	-	TRBV9	TRBD1	TGTGCCAGCAGCGTAGATACAGGGGGCACTGAAGCTTTCTTT	CASSVDTGGTEAFF
TRBJ2-3	-	TRBV7-9	TRBD2	TGTGCCAGCAGCTCCCCGACTAGCGGGAGGTCCCTACATACGCAGTATTTT	CASSSPTSGRSLHTQYF
TRBJ1-6	-	TRBV13	TRBD1	TGTGCCAGCAGCTTACGGGGGACAGGTTATAATTCACCCCTCCACTTT	CASSLRGTGYNSPLHF
TRBJ2-7	-	TRBV5-1	-	TGCGCCAGGAGGACAGGAGGGTCCTACGAGCAGTACTTC	CARRTGGSYEQYF
TRBJ2-1	-	TRBV4-2	-	TGTGCCAGCAGCCAAACCTACCGGGACAACTACAATGAGCAGTTCTTC	CASSQTYRDNYNEQFF
TRBJ1-5	-	TRBV11-2	-	TGTGCCAGCAGCCTGGTTGGGGAATCGTATAGCAATCAGCCCCAGCATTTT	CASSLVGESYSNQPQHF
TRBJ1-2	-	TRBV28	-	TGTGCCAGCAGTCCGTCAACAGGGCTCTCCTATGGCTACACCTTC	CASSPSTGLSYGYTF
TRBJ2-3	-	TRBV6-1	TRBD2	TGTGCCAGCAGTGAAAGGCTAGCGGGATTCGCAGATACGCAGTATTTT	CASSERLAGFADTQYF
TRBJ2-2	-	TRBV7-2	-	TGTGCCAGCAGCTTAGTCCTGACAGACACCGGGGAGCTGTTTTTT	CASSLVLTDTGELFF
TRBJ2-7	-	TRBV29-1	-	TGCAGCGTTGAGGGGGAGGGCAGGGGAGGATATTACGAGCAGTACTTC	CSVEGEGRGGYYEQYF
TRBJ1-6	-	TRBV28	-	TGTGCCAGCAGTATAGGTAATTCACCCCTCCACTTT	CASSIGNSPLHF
TRBJ2-7	-	TRBV19	TRBD2	TGTGCCAGTAGCGGGAGGGCCGGATACGAGCAGTACTTC	CASSGRAGYEQYF
TRBJ2-3	once	TRBV4-1	-	TGCGCCAGCAGCCAAGGATTTGCGAGCGATACGCAGTATTTT	CASSQGFASDTQYF
TRBJ1-2	-	TRBV19	TRBD1	TGTGCCAGTAGTAACAGGGGGAACTATGGCTACACCTTC	CASSNRGNYGYTF
TRBJ2-5	-	TRBV5-6	TRBD1	TGTGCCAGCAGCCTACAGGGGATAGAGACCCAGTACTTC	CASSLQGIETQYF
TRBJ2-2	-	TRBV30	-	TGTGCCTGGATGCGGTCCGGTCTTGACACCGGGGAGCTGTTTTTT	CAWMRSGLDTGELFF
TRBJ1-2	-	TRBV28	-	TGTGCCAGCAGTTTATTCAGCCAAAAGGGCTACACCTTC	CASSLFSQKGYTF
TRBJ1-3	once	TRBV7-9	-	TGTGCCAGCAGCAACAGACAGGTCGGCTCTGGAAACACCATATATTTT	CASSNRQVGSGNTIYF
TRBJ1-3	once	TRBV6-5	-	TGTGCCAGCAGCTCCGGACGGGTCTCTGGAAACACCATATATTTT	CASSSGRVSGNTIYF
TRBJ2-3	few	TRBV4-3	-	TGCGCCAGCAGCCAAGAAAAAGCGGCCCTCACAGATACGCAGTATTTT	CASSQEKAALTDTQYF
TRBJ1-2	-	TRBV20-1	-	TGCAGTGCTAGAGATACGTATGGCTACACCTTC	CSARDTYGYTF